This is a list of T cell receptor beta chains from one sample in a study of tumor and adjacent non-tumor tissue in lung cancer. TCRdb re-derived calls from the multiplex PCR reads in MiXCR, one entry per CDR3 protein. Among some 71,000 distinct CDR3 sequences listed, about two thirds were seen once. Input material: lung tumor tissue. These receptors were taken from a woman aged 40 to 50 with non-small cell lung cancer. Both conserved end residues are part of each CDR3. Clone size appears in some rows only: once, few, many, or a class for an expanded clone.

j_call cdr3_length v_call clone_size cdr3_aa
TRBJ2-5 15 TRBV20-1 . CSARGQCQRGETQYF
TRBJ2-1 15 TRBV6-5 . CASSRGTGEGIERFF
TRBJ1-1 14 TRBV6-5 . CATSSMERDTGAFF
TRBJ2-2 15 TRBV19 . CASKPSPVKTGELFF
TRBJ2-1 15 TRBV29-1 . CSVRLARGPRREQFF
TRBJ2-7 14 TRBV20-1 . CSANTGTSGHKQYF
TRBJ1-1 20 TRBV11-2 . CASSAWDRGRKRWSNTEAFF
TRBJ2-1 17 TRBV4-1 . CASSQGRGQAIHNEQFF
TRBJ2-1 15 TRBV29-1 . CSVEGRQGRSNGQFF
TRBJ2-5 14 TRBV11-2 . CASSFQWVGVTQYF
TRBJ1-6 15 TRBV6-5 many CASSYSVVQASPLHF
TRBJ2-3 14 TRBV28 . CASSKVGTADTQYF
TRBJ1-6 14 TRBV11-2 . CASRSGQALLAPHF
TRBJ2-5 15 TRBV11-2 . CTSSLFAGIQETQYF
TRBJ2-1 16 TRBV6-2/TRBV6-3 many CASRPLLAGDHNEQFF
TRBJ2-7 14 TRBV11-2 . CASSFGRVAYEQYF
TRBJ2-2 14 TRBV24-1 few CATSDLAATGELFF
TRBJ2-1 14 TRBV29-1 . CNVTSGFSSNEQFF
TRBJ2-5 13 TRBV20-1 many CSASRPGEETQYF
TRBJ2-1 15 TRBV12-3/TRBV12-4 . CANSLYRGGHNEQFF
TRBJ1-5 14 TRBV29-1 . CSVSPHGSRQPQHF
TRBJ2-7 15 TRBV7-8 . CASSVEGQGDHEQYF
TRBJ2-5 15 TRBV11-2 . CTSTKFGQAEETQYF
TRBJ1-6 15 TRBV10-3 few CAISQFQGTNSPLHF
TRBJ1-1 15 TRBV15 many CATSSTWGGNTEAFF
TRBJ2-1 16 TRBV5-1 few CASSLTPDRGDNEQLF
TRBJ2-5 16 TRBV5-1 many CASSRQGPFTQETQYF
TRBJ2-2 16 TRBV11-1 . CSNSPGGTSMAGELFF
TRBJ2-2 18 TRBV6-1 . CASSEQVSRTSFTWELFF
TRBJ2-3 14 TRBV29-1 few CSATGRDGTDTQYF
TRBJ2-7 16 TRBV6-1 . CASSMIQGRRWDEHYF
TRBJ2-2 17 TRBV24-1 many CATSDAPGKINTGELFF
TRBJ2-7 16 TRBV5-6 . CASSLIGAQRVYEQYF
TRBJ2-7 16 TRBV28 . CASRPRTSGSRYEYYF
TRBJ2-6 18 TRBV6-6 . CGSKECEALSSGANVLTF
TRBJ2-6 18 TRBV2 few CASSGLRRESSGANVLTF
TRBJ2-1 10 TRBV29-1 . CGVVYNEQFF
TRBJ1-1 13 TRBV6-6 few CASSSRGIADAFF
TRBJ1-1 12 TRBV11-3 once CVSSPDFGEASF
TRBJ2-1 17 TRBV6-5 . CASSYSPRGGSYDEQFF
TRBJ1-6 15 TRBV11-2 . CTSNLASGNNSPLHF
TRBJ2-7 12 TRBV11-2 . CVSSRTGFEQYF
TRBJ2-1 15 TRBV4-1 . CASRMGQGTYNGQFF
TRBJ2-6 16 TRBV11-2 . CDSSCSDLSGANVLSF
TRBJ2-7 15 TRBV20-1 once CSASPRTGPTNEQYF
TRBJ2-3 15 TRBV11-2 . CASSPLAEGTDTQYF
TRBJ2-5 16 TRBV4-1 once CASNPPMRVWWETQYF
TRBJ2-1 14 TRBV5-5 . CASSLSSLINEQFF
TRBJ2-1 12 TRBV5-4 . CASPGLGNEQRF
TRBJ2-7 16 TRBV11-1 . CVSSIGSSGLFYEQYF